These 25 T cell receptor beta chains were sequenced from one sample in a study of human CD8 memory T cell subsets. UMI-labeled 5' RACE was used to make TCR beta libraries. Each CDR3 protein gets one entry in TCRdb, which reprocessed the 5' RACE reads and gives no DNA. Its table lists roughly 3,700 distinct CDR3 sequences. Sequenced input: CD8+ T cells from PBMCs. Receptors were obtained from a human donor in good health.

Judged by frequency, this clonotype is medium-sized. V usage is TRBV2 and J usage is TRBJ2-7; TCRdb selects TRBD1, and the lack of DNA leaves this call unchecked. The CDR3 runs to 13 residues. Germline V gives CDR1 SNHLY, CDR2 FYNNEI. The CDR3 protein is CASTGEGTNAQYF.

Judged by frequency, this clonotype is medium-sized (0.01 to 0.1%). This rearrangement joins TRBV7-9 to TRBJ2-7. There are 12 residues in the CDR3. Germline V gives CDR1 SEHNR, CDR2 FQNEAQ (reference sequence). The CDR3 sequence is CASSLFGNEQYF.

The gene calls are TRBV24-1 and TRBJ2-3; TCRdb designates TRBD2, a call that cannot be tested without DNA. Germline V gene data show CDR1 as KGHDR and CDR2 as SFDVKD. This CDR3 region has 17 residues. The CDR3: CATSVKGRDSSTDTQYF.

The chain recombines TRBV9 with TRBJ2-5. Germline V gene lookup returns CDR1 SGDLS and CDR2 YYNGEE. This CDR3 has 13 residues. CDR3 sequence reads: CASSGGNQETQYF.

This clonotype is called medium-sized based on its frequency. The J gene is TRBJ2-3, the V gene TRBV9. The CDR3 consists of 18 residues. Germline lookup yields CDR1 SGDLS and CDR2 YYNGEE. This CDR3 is CASSVASFERLSTDTQYF.

The CDR3 is CASSGGTDSTYEQYF. The chain joins TRBV5-6 to TRBJ2-7; without DNA, the TCRdb call of TRBD2 cannot be checked. Looked up from germline, CDR1 is SGHDT and CDR2 is YYEEEE. There are 15 residues in the CDR3. Full variable domain (remainder filled in from reference TRBV5-6 and TRBJ2-7): DAGVTQSPTHLIKTRGQQVTLRCSPKSGHDTVSWYQQALGQGPQFIFQYYEEEERQRGNFPDRFSGHQFPNYSSELNVNALLLGDSALYLCASSGGTDSTYEQYFGPGTRLTVT.

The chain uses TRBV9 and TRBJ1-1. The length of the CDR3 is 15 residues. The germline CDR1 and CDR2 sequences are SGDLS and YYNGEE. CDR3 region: CASSVTTAGGTEAFF.

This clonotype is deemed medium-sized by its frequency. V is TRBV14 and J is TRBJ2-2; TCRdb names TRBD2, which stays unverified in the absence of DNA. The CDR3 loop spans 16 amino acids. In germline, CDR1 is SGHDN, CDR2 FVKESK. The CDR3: CASSQILYGRTGELFF. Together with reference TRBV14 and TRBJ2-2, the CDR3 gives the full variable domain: EAGVTQFPSHSVIEKGQTVTLRCDPISGHDNLYWYRRVMGKEIKFLLHFVKESKQDESGMPNNRFLAERTGGTYSTLKVQPAELEDSGVYFCASSQILYGRTGELFFGEGSRLTVL.

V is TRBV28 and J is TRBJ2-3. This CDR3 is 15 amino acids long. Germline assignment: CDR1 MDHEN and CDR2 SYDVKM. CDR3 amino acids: CASSSIPYVPDTQYF.

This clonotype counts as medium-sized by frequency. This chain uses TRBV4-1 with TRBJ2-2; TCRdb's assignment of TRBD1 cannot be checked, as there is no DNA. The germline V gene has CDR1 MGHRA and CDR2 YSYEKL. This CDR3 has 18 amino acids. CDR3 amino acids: CASSQANFQGLNTGELFF.

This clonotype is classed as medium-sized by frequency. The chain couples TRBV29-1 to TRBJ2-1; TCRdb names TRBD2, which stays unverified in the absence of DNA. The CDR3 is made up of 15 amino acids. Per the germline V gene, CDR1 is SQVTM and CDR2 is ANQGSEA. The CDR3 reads CSVEGESGVAGEQFF.

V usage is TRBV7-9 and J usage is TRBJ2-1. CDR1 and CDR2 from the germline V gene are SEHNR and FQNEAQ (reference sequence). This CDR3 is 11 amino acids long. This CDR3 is CASSLGGEQFF.

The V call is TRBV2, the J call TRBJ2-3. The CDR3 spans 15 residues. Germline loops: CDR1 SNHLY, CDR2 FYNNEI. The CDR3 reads CASSAPSSSTDTQYF.

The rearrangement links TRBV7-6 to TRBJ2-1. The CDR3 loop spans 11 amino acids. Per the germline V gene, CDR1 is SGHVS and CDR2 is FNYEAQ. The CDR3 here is CASSSVAEQFF.

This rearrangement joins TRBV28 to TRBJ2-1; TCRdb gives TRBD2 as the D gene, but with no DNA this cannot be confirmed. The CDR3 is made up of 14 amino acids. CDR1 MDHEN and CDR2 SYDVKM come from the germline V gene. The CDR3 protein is CASRAGPNYNEQFF. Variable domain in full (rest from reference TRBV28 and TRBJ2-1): DVKVTQSSRYLVKRTGEKVFLECVQDMDHENMFWYRQDPGLGLRLIYFSYDVKMKEKGDIPEGYSVSREKKERFSLILESASTNQTSMYLCASRAGPNYNEQFFGPGTRLTVL.

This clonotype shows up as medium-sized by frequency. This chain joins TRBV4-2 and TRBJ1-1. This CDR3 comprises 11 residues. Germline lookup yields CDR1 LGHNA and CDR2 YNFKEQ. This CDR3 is CASSQGARAFF.

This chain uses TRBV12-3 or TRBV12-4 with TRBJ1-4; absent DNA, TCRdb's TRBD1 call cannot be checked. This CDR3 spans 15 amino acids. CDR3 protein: CASSRWGVGNEKLFF.

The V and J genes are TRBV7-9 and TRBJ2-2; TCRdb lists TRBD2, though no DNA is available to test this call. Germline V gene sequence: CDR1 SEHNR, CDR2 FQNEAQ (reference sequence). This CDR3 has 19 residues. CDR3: CASSLNFVLAGMAAGELFF. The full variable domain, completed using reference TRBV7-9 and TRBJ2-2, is DTGVSQNPRHKITKRGQNVTFRCDPISEHNRLYWYRQTLGQGPEFLTYFQNEAQLEKSRLLSDRFSAERPKGSFSTLEIQRTEQGDSAMYLCASSLNFVLAGMAAGELFFGEGSRLTVL.

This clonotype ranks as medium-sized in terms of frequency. CDR3 protein: CASSLVAGGRPDTQYF. V and J are TRBV5-1 and TRBJ2-3; checking the TCRdb D call of TRBD2 is not possible without DNA. The CDR3 covers 16 residues. Looked up from germline, CDR1 is SGHRS and CDR2 is YFSETQ. The variable domain in full, completed from reference TRBV5-1 and TRBJ2-3, reads KAGVTQTPRYLIKTRGQQVTLSCSPISGHRSVSWYQQTPGQGLQFLFEYFSETQRNKGNFPGRFSGRQFSNSRSEMNVSTLELGDSALYLCASSLVAGGRPDTQYFGPGTRLTVL.

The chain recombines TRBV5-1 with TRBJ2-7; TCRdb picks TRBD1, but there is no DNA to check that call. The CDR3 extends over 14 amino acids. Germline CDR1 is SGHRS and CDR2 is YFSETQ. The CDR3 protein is CASSLNREWYEQYF.

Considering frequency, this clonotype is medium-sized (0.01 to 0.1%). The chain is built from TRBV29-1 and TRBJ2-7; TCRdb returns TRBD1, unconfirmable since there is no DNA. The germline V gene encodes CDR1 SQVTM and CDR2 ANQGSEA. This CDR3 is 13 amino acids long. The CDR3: CSVSETGGYEQYF.

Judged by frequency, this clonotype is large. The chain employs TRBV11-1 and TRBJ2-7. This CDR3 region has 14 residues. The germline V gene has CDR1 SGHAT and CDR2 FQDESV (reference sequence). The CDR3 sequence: CASSFFRSSYEQYF.

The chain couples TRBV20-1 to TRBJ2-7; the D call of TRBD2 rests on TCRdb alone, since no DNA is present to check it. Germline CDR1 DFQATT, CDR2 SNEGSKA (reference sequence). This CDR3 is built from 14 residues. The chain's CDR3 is CSARSLAGVNEQYF.

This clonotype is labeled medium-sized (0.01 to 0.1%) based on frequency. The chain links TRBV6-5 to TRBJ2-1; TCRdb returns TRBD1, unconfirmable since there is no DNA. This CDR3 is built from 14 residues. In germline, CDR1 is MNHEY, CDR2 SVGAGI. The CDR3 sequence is CASSPRLPGEEQFF.

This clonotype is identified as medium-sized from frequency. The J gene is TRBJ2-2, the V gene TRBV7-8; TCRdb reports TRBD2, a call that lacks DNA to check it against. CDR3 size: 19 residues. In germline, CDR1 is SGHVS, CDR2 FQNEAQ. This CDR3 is CASSQRTSGGVYNTGELFF.